The clone carrying this T cell receptor (beta chain) was picked up a small number of times. The antigen is undetermined. The record originates from a study of CD8+ T cells in alopecia areata. Whole-study findings and limits: Researchers say the link of baseline CD8+ expansion to response remains uncertain, with one nonresponder.

The treatment is: oral pan-JAK inhibitor, 5-10 mg twice daily. Sequencing used cDNA as its template, made by extracting RNA and reverse transcribing it. TCRdb keeps only in-frame clones here, not all; method: immunoSEQ multiplex PCR. The sample includes about 180,000 clones, 50% to 75% of them seen just once. Germline values: CDR1 SGHTA, CDR2 FQGNSA. V was clipped by 2 bases and J by 8 bases; unmatched bases: 14. The CDR3 runs to 17 residues. This clonotype was obtained from a human donor with alopecia areata. The V call is TRBV7-2, the J call TRBJ2-1, with 8 bases lining up with TRBD2. Sequencing used CD4+ T cells sorted from blood, obtained at approximately week 60, from a patient treated with tofacitinib. The CDR3 reads CASSLQSGKSGGDEQFF. The CDR3 DNA reads as TGTGCCAGCAGCTTACAGTCCGGTAAAAGCGGGGGCGATGAGCAGTTCTTC.